Following are 25 T cell receptor beta chains from one sample sequenced in a study of shared clonotypes between healthy human individuals. Clones were read by immunoSEQ multiplex PCR, and TCRdb kept only the in-frame ones, dropping some. The sample has 110,000 or so clones, about 63% seen once. The sequencing input was memory CD8+ T cells sorted from blood. This sample's subset: CD45RO+ cells pooled with CCR7-negative TemRA cells. The source is a woman aged 25 to 39 in good health.

The chain links TRBV4-1 to TRBJ1-1; 7 bases agree with TRBD1. The CDR3 contains 16 residues. Germline V gene sequence: CDR1 MGHRA, CDR2 YSYEKL. Trimming at V came to 0 bases and at J to 6 bases, leaving 10 bases not matched to a gene. The CDR3 sequence: CASSQDSVRGAPEAFF. CDR3 DNA: TGCGCCAGCAGCCAAGATTCAGTCAGGGGGGCCCCTGAAGCTTTCTTT.

The chain joins TRBV4-1 to TRBJ2-7; D possibly corresponds to TRBD1 (5 bases). The CDR3 is 15 amino acids. V lost 0 bases, J lost 6 bases, and 15 bases lay in between. Germline CDR1 is MGHRA and CDR2 is YSYEKL. CDR3 coding DNA: TGCGCCAGCAGCCAAGATGATGGGCAGGGTGGCGAGCAGTACTTC. Amino acids: CASSQDDGQGGEQYF.

The rearrangement uses TRBV5-4 and TRBJ2-1; TRBD2 matches 8 bases. Trimming at V came to 4 bases and at J to 9 bases, leaving 0 bases not matched to a gene. Germline CDR1 SGHNT, CDR2 YYREEE (reference sequence). The CDR3 extends over 11 amino acids. CDR3 DNA sequence: TGTGCCAGCAGCCGGGGGGGTGAGCAGTTCTTC. Translation gives CASSRGGEQFF.

This rearrangement joins TRBV5-6 to TRBJ2-7; perhaps TRBD1 as D (5 bases). CDR1 is SGHDT, CDR2 YYEEEE, per germline. The V and J ends lost 3 bases and 2 bases respectively, with 18 bases between them. CDR3 length equals 16 residues. This CDR3 is CASSSRTRRDAYEQYF. CDR3 in DNA: TGTGCCAGCAGCTCGCGGACACGAAGAGACGCCTACGAGCAGTACTTC.

The chain carries TRBV19 and TRBJ2-5; D is perhaps TRBD1 (7 bases). The last part of the DNA fits TRBJ2-7 better; the J call may be wrong. The CDR3 contains 16 residues. The germline V gene has CDR1 LNHDA and CDR2 SQIVND (reference sequence). Written as DNA, the CDR3 is TGTGCCAGTAGTATAGATGGAGGGACAGAAGCCTACGAGCAGTACTTC. Translation: CASSIDGGTEAYEQYF.

In regard to this clone: At one of its ends the junction is not consistent with the germline gene, which may arise from a read error. CDR3 sequence: CASSSALATSF. As DNA, the CDR3 is TGCGCCAGCAGCTCCGCCCTAGCTACATCTTTC. The chain recombines TRBV5-1 with TRBJ2-7, with D maybe TRBD2 (5 bases). The germline CDR1 and CDR2 sequences are SGHRS and YFSETQ. There are 11 residues in the CDR3.

Worth noting for this clone: Distinct nucleotide sequences in the sample also encode this CDR3. The rearrangement links TRBV2 to TRBJ1-5; TRBD1 agrees at 9 bases. CDR3 length equals 14 residues. Germline V gene data show CDR1 as SNHLY and CDR2 as FYNNEI. After removal of 8 bases from V and 5 bases from J, the junction contained 7 bases not matched to a gene. The CDR3 reads CASGRTGAYQPQHF. The CDR3, as DNA: TGTGCCAGCGGGAGGACAGGGGCCTATCAGCCCCAGCATTTT. Variable domain in full (rest from reference TRBV2 and TRBJ1-5): EPEVTQTPSHQVTQMGQEVILRCVPISNHLYFYWYRQILGQKVEFLVSFYNNEISEKSEIFDDQFSVERPDGSNFTLKIRSTKLEDSAMYFCASGRTGAYQPQHFGDGTRLSIL.

CDR3 sequence reads: CATIPGHGGETQYF. The CDR3 coding sequence is TGTGCCACCATACCGGGACACGGAGGGGAGACCCAGTACTTC. The chain couples TRBV10-3 to TRBJ2-5, with D perhaps TRBD1 or TRBD2 (6 bases each). Germline loops: CDR1 ENHRY, CDR2 SYGVKD. V was cut by 10 bases and J by 5 bases, with 20 bases left in between. CDR3 length: 14 amino acids.

V is TRBV28 and J is TRBJ2-7; no firm D call. Germline-derived CDR1 and CDR2 are MDHEN and SYDVKM. Trimming left V 3 bases short and J 2 bases short, with 14 bases between. The CDR3 runs 15 residues. Here the CDR3 DNA reads TGTGCCAGCAGTTTGACGTCGGCCTTAACCTACGAGCAGTACTTC. It is translated as CASSLTSALTYEQYF.

The chain joins TRBV19 to TRBJ2-7; 7 bases map to TRBD1. The length of the CDR3 is 14 residues. Per the germline V gene, CDR1 is LNHDA and CDR2 is SQIVND (reference sequence). V dropped 7 bases and J dropped 4; count of bases not matched to a gene: 10. CDR3: CASTPPGGLYEQYF. CDR3 sequence (DNA): TGTGCCAGTACTCCCCCAGGGGGTTTGTACGAGCAGTACTTC.

V is TRBV19 and J is TRBJ1-1, with 9 bases identical to TRBD1. Germline V gene data show CDR1 as LNHDA and CDR2 as SQIVND (reference sequence). The V segment lost 1 base and the J segment 1 base; nucleotides outside the gene matches: 7. The CDR3 runs 17 residues. In DNA form, the CDR3 reads TGTGCCAGTAGTATAGTGAACAGGGGGCGGACGAACACTGAAGCTTTCTTT. It yields the protein CASSIVNRGRTNTEAFF. The full variable domain, completed using reference TRBV19 and TRBJ1-1, is DGGITQSPKYLFRKEGQNVTLSCEQNLNHDAMYWYRQDPGQGLRLIYYSQIVNDFQKGDIAEGYSVSREKKESFPLTVTSAQKNPTAFYLCASSIVNRGRTNTEAFFGQGTRLTVV.

The CDR3 loop is CASKPGPLAGELFF. The CDR3 coding sequence is TGTGCCAGCAAGCCGGGACCACTTGCCGGGGAGCTGTTTTTT. This chain uses TRBV6-4 with TRBJ2-2; D may match TRBD1 or TRBD2 (5 bases each). The CDR3 has 14 residues. CDR1 and CDR2 from the germline V gene are MRHNA and SNTAGT. V dropped 7 bases and J dropped 6 bases, with 15 bases sitting between them.

This rearrangement joins TRBV7-9 to TRBJ2-5; the D call may be TRBD1 or TRBD2 (6 bases each). Germline V gene lookup returns CDR1 SEHNR and CDR2 FQNEAQ (reference sequence). The CDR3 is 15 amino acids. Trimming shortened V by 6 bases and J by 5 bases, and 19 bases separated the two germline ends. CDR3 sequence: CASRPGSITGETQYF. CDR3 DNA sequence: TGTGCCAGCAGACCCGGGAGCATCACAGGGGAGACCCAGTACTTC.

The chain employs TRBV9 and TRBJ2-7; D remains ambiguous. V shed 0 bases and J shed 5 bases, with 3 bases lying between them. The germline CDR1 and CDR2 sequences are SGDLS and YYNGEE. The CDR3 contains 11 residues. In DNA, the CDR3 is TGTGCCAGCAGCGTAGTGAACGAGCAGTACTTC. Protein product: CASSVVNEQYF.

This chain joins TRBV5-1 and TRBJ2-5; TRBD1 might be the D (6 bases). Between the trimmed V and J ends, which lost 0 bases and 1 base, there was a span of 10 bases. The CDR3 has 15 residues. The germline V gene has CDR1 SGHRS and CDR2 YFSETQ. Here the CDR3 DNA reads TGCGCCAGCAGCTTGGCCGACAGGACCCAAGAGACCCAGTACTTC. Translation: CASSLADRTQETQYF.

The V and J genes are TRBV28 and TRBJ2-7, with a weak D call TRBD2 (6 bases). V lost 6 bases, J lost 4 bases, and 16 bases lay in between. Germline V CDR1 and CDR2: MDHEN, SYDVKM. The CDR3 sequence is 14 residues long. The CDR3 DNA follows: TGTGCCAGCAGCCGCCAACTAGCTAGTTACGAGCAGTACTTC. This translates into CASSRQLASYEQYF. The full variable domain, its missing parts supplied by reference TRBV28 and TRBJ2-7, is DVKVTQSSRYLVKRTGEKVFLECVQDMDHENMFWYRQDPGLGLRLIYFSYDVKMKEKGDIPEGYSVSREKKERFSLILESASTNQTSMYLCASSRQLASYEQYFGPGTRLTVT.

There are a few counts of this clone. Other DNA sequences in this sample translate to the same CDR3. The chain employs TRBV7-9 and TRBJ2-5, with D maybe TRBD2 (5 bases). Germline V gives CDR1 SEHNR, CDR2 FQNEAQ (reference sequence). The CDR3 is made up of 12 amino acids. Trimming pared 6 bases from V and 4 bases from J, leaving 9 bases between. The CDR3 region is CASRTEGETQYF. CDR3 DNA: TGTGCCAGCAGGACCGAGGGAGAGACCCAGTACTTC.

For this clone: The same CDR3 is also encoded by other DNA sequences in this sample. The J gene is TRBJ1-1, the V gene TRBV25-1; D is unclear. The CDR3 consists of 12 residues. Germline V gives CDR1 MGHDK, CDR2 SYGVNS. V gave up 4 bases and J gave up 3 bases, with 6 bases separating them. For the CDR3, the DNA is TGTGCCAGCAGTGGTGGAGACACTGAAGCTTTCTTT. Residues: CASSGGDTEAFF.

This rearrangement joins TRBV5-1 to TRBJ1-2, with D possibly matching TRBD1 (6 bases). Trimming cost V 4 bases and J 8 bases, with 30 bases left between them. The germline gives CDR1 SGHRS, CDR2 YFSETQ. This CDR3 contains 18 residues. The CDR3 DNA reads TGCGCCAGCAGCCTTACCCTGGAAGACAGGAGCGTAGGATGGGGCTACACCTTC. The encoded protein is CASSLTLEDRSVGWGYTF. Filled out from reference TRBV5-1 and TRBJ1-2, the complete variable domain reads KAGVTQTPRYLIKTRGQQVTLSCSPISGHRSVSWYQQTPGQGLQFLFEYFSETQRNKGNFPGRFSGRQFSNSRSEMNVSTLELGDSALYLCASSLTLEDRSVGWGYTFGSGTRLTVV.

This clone has a handful of counts. The sample contains more than one DNA sequence encoding this CDR3. The chain recombines TRBV9 with TRBJ2-7, with D possibly TRBD1 on 6 matching bases. V was shortened by 0 bases and J by 2 bases, with 9 bases between the two germline ends. CDR3 length equals 14 residues. Germline CDR1 reads SGDLS; CDR2 reads YYNGEE. The CDR3 loop reads CASSVGDIAYEQYF. DNA of the CDR3: TGTGCCAGCAGCGTAGGGGACATCGCCTACGAGCAGTACTTC. Together with reference TRBV9 and TRBJ2-7, the CDR3 gives the full variable domain: DSGVTQTPKHLITATGQRVTLRCSPRSGDLSVYWYQQSLDQGLQFLIQYYNGEERAKGNILERFSAQQFPDLHSELNLSSLELGDSALYFCASSVGDIAYEQYFGPGTRLTVT.

The chain recombines TRBV19 with TRBJ1-1, with D unresolved. CDR1 and CDR2 from the germline V gene are LNHDA and SQIVND (reference sequence). Deletions cut 6 bases from V and 5 bases from J, with 16 bases between. The CDR3 runs 14 residues. The CDR3 DNA follows: TGTGCCAGTAGATCACTAACAGTTTTTACTGAAGCTTTCTTT. Translating it yields CASRSLTVFTEAFF.

This sequence joins TRBV9 and TRBJ2-2; the match to TRBD1 covers 8 bases. This CDR3 region has 16 residues. Germline-derived CDR1 and CDR2 are SGDLS and YYNGEE. The V gene end was trimmed by 4 bases and the J gene end by 0 bases; junction bases not matched to a gene: 5. CDR3 in amino acids: CASSPRTGTNTGELFF. The CDR3 DNA follows: TGTGCCAGCAGCCCGCGGACAGGGACGAACACCGGGGAGCTGTTTTTT.

There are a few counts of this clone. J is TRBJ2-3 and V is TRBV28; no definite D call. The CDR3 extends over 16 amino acids. Trimming removed 3 bases from V and 4 bases from J, with 17 bases in between. Germline V gene sequence: CDR1 MDHEN, CDR2 SYDVKM. The CDR3 DNA reads TGTGCCAGCAGTTTCCCTGAGCAGTTAAATCCAGATACGCAGTATTTT. Protein: CASSFPEQLNPDTQYF. The whole variable domain, remainder taken from reference TRBV28 and TRBJ2-3, is DVKVTQSSRYLVKRTGEKVFLECVQDMDHENMFWYRQDPGLGLRLIYFSYDVKMKEKGDIPEGYSVSREKKERFSLILESASTNQTSMYLCASSFPEQLNPDTQYFGPGTRLTVL.

A few counts support this clone. A much more abundant neighbour one base away suggests this may be a read error. V is TRBV4-2 and J is TRBJ2-1; no clear D gene. The V gene's germline CDR1 is LGHNA and CDR2 YNFKEQ. The CDR3 consists of 11 residues. The V gene lost 5 bases and the J gene lost 5 bases, with 4 bases spanning the gap. The CDR3 loop reads CASSFNNEQFF. The CDR3 DNA follows: TGTGCCAGCAGCTTCAACAATGAGCAGTTCTTC.

The chain recombines TRBV7-3 with TRBJ2-2; the D is unclear. With 5 bases removed from V and 0 bases from J, the gap between germline ends came to 7 bases. The CDR3 extends over 14 amino acids. Germline-derived CDR1 and CDR2 are SGHTA and FQGTGA. The CDR3 bases are TGTGCCAGCAGCCCTTCCACGAACACCGGGGAGCTGTTTTTT. Translated: CASSPSTNTGELFF.